One T cell receptor (beta chain) is described in this entry. Germline CDR1 reads LNHDA; CDR2 reads SQIVND (reference sequence). The CDR3 has 14 residues. Trimming removed 3 bases at V and 3 bases at J, with 9 bases between. These data come from a study of T cell changes during pregnancy in multiple sclerosis. Libraries were prepared by immunoSEQ multiplex PCR; TCRdb keeps only in-frame clonotypes and omits some of them. Here the sample spans tens of thousands of clones, 90% to 95% being singletons. The sequencing here drew on CD8+ T cells from peripheral blood mononuclear cells, taken before pregnancy. The sequence derives from a female donor with multiple sclerosis, enrolled in a pregnancy study. The chain joins TRBV19 to TRBJ2-1; TRBD2 might be the D (5 bases). CDR3 nucleotides: TGTGCCAGTAGTATTGAGAGCGGCTACAATGAGCAGTTCTTC. Translating it yields CASSIESGYNEQFF.